What follows is one T cell receptor (beta chain) and its context. These data originate in a study of cytomegalovirus exposure and HLA in healthy donors. In germline, CDR1 is ENHRY, CDR2 SYGVKD. V dropped 10 bases and J dropped 4 bases, with 20 bases sitting between them. The CDR3 spans 15 residues. This PCR relied on a set of 60 Vbeta primers and 13 Jbeta primers. Sequencing was performed with immunoSEQ multiplex PCR; in TCRdb, only in-frame clones are kept and a portion is missing. The sample has around 150,000 clones; roughly 90% are singletons. The chain carries TRBV10-3 and TRBJ1-3; no reliable D call. This receptor was obtained from a woman aged 18 to 35 in good health and CMV-seronegative. Sequencing input: PBMCs. This CDR3 is CATSQQVVAGNTIYF. The CDR3 DNA follows: TGTGCCACATCACAGCAGGTAGTGGCAGGAAACACCATATATTTT.